Here is one T cell receptor (beta chain) with its context. Sequenced by immunoSEQ multiplex PCR; TCRdb stores in-frame clones only, minus some. The sample has about 200,000 clones. This sample is part of a study of control samples from healthy donors and cancer patients. CDR1 is LGHNA, CDR2 YNFKEQ, per germline. Trimming cost V 5 bases and J 1 base; bases outside gene matches: 6. This CDR3 is built from 15 residues. The sample taken for sequencing was blood. This TCR came from a woman in her twenties or thirties in good health. The V call is TRBV4-2, the J call TRBJ1-1; TRBD1 agrees at 8 bases. The CDR3, as DNA: TGTGCCAGCAGCTTTGGACAGGGCGGGAACACTGAAGCTTTCTTT. Translation gives CASSFGQGGNTEAFF.